The 10 T cell receptor beta chains below come from one sample, sequenced in a study of T cell repertoires in cytomegalovirus infection. TCRdb recomputed calls from the reads with MiXCR, one row per CDR3 protein. The table records 700,000 to 850,000 distinct CDR3 sequences, 32% of them present only once. These receptors' antigens are unknown. Sequencing used cultured CD8+ T cells from PBMCs, obtained from culture after CMV antigen stimulation. The receptor source for this set is a human donor in good health (CMV status not recorded). Some clones in this sample may be carry-over from other donors' samples.

This chain uses TRBV9 with TRBJ2-7; 8 bases agree with TRBD2. Trimming removed 4 bases from V and 2 bases from J; junction bases left unmatched: 8. This CDR3 has 15 residues. The germline gives CDR1 SGDLS, CDR2 YYNGEE. As DNA, the CDR3 is TGTGCCAGCAGCCCCGGGAGCGGGGGCCCCTACGAGCAGTACGTC. Translated, it gives CASSPGSGGPYEQYV.

The chain carries TRBV6-6 and TRBJ2-5; no clear D gene. The CDR3 is 16 amino acids. The V end lost 2 bases, the J end lost 5 bases, and 18 bases lay between the germline ends. Looked up from germline, CDR1 is MNHNY and CDR2 is SVGAGI (reference sequence). The chain's CDR3 is CASSYGSQNGPETQYF. In DNA, the CDR3 is TGTGCCAGCAGTTACGGTTCCCAAAATGGGCCCGAGACCCAGTACTTC.

The chain links TRBV15 to TRBJ2-1, with a weak D call TRBD2 (5 bases). Germline V gene sequence: CDR1 LNHNV, CDR2 YYDKDF (reference sequence). V was shortened by 0 bases and J by 10 bases, with 10 bases between the two germline ends. The CDR3 consists of 13 residues. CDR3 DNA: TGTGCCACCAGCAGAGATAAGAGCGGCGAGCAGTTCTTC. It yields the protein CATSRDKSGEQFF.

This clonotype has a count of ten or more. The chain recombines TRBV7-9 with TRBJ2-7, with 7 bases matching TRBD1. The germline V gene has CDR1 SEHNR and CDR2 FQNEAQ (reference sequence). The CDR3 runs 13 residues. The V and J ends lost 5 bases and 0 bases, in that order; junction bases with no gene match: 1. In DNA form, the CDR3 reads TGTGCCAGCAGCCGACAGGGCTCCTACGAGCAGTACTTC. It is translated as CASSRQGSYEQYF.

This clonotype was observed a handful of times. CDR3 in DNA: TGTGCCACCAGCAGAGATCGGAACACTGAAGCTTTCTTT. Translated, it gives CATSRDRNTEAFF. This chain connects TRBV15 to TRBJ1-1; D is undetermined. The CDR3 runs 13 residues. The germline V gene encodes CDR1 LNHNV and CDR2 YYDKDF (reference sequence). Trimming cost V 0 bases and J 1 base, with 3 bases left between them.

This clonotype was observed many times. The V and J genes are TRBV7-6 and TRBJ2-2; D may correspond to TRBD1 or TRBD2 (5 bases each). The CDR3 runs 17 residues. Germline-derived CDR1 and CDR2 are SGHVS and FNYEAQ. V gave up 6 bases and J gave up 4 bases, with 21 bases separating them. The chain's CDR3 is CASSYTTGGDGTGELFF. CDR3 nucleotide sequence: TGTGCCAGCAGTTATACAACGGGTGGGGACGGCACCGGGGAGCTGTTTTTT.

V gene TRBV10-3 combines with J gene TRBJ1-2; D gene ambiguous. The CDR3 is made up of 14 amino acids. CDR1 is ENHRY and CDR2 is SYGVKD in the germline V gene. V was cut by 4 bases and J by 0 bases, with 9 bases left in between. The CDR3 protein is CAISARQANYGYTF. DNA for the CDR3: TGTGCCATCAGTGCACGCCAAGCTAACTATGGCTACACCTTC.

This clonotype was observed at least ten times. The chain carries TRBV7-2 and TRBJ2-3; a weak D match, TRBD1 (5 bases). The V gene's germline CDR1 is SGHTA and CDR2 FQGNSA. This CDR3 contains 14 residues. Trimming cost V 1 base and J 8 bases, with 13 bases left between them. CDR3 residues: CASSLEGYRGTQYF. The DNA for the CDR3 is TGTGCCAGCAGCTTAGAGGGGTACCGTGGTACGCAGTATTTT.

The chain couples TRBV5-1 to TRBJ2-1, with TRBD1 identical over 9 bases. Germline CDR1 SGHRS, CDR2 YFSETQ. The CDR3 is made up of 16 amino acids. J lost 3 bases, V lost 0 bases, and 4 bases had no gene match. CDR3 nucleotides: TGCGCCAGCAGCTTGGGGGACAGGGAAATCTACAATGAGCAGTTCTTC. This codes for CASSLGDREIYNEQFF.

The V call is TRBV7-9, the J call TRBJ1-6; possibly TRBD1 for D (5 bases). Trimming pared 6 bases from V and 3 bases from J, leaving 18 bases between. Germline CDR1 reads SEHNR; CDR2 reads FQNEAQ (reference sequence). The CDR3 is made up of 17 amino acids. Here the CDR3 reads CASRGGKNGLYNSPLHF. The CDR3 nucleotides are TGTGCCAGCAGGGGGGGGAAGAACGGACTCTATAATTCACCCCTCCACTTT.